The rows below give T cell receptor beta chains drawn from one sample of a study of cytomegalovirus exposure and HLA in healthy donors. Sequencing used immunoSEQ multiplex PCR; TCRdb keeps in-frame clones, though not all of them. Here the sample spans fewer than 85,000 clones, roughly 79% being singletons. The sequenced sample was PBMCs. These receptors were obtained from a male donor in good health and CMV-seropositive. CDR3s include the opening cysteine and the closing phenylalanine or tryptophan. The D gene is left open where the match is weak. The size field is filled for only some rows; it gives once, few, many or a size class.

>NA|TRBJ2-7|TRBV5-1|NA
CASSLVHSSDEQYF
TGCGCCAGCAGCTTGGTTCACAGTTCAGACGAGCAGTACTTC
>once|TRBJ2-4|TRBV28|TRBD1
CASSLGDRVAKNIQYF
TGTGCCAGCAGTTTGGGGGACAGAGTAGCCAAAAACATTCAGTACTTC
>NA|TRBJ2-7|TRBV29-1|TRBD1
CSVGTGDLYEQYF
TGCAGCGTTGGGACAGGAGACTTATACGAGCAGTACTTC
>once|TRBJ2-7|TRBV9|TRBD1
CASSTGQGPYEQYF
TGTGCCAGCAGCACCGGACAGGGGCCCTACGAGCAGTACTTC
>NA|TRBJ2-1|TRBV9|TRBD1
CASSVMGQGALAEQFF
TGTGCCAGCAGCGTAATGGGACAGGGCGCACTAGCGGAGCAGTTCTTC
>NA|TRBJ1-2|TRBV10-3|TRBD1
CAISDGTGNYGYTF
TGTGCCATCAGTGACGGGACAGGGAACTATGGCTACACCTTC
>NA|TRBJ1-4|TRBV6-5|TRBD1
CASSYSGGMEKLFF
TGTGCCAGCAGTTACTCAGGGGGCATGGAAAAACTGTTTTTT
>NA|TRBJ1-3|TRBV7-8|NA
CASSLGTVRGGNTIYF
TGTGCCAGCAGCTTAGGGACAGTCCGTGGTGGAAACACCATATATTTT
>NA|TRBJ1-1|TRBV6-5|TRBD1
CASSYWAGGAEAFF
TGTGCCAGCAGTTACTGGGCAGGGGGCGCTGAAGCTTTCTTT
>NA|TRBJ1-2|TRBV4-1|NA
CASSQDTAVYGYTF
TGCGCCAGCAGCCAAGATACAGCGGTCTATGGCTACACCTTC
>few|TRBJ2-7|TRBV19|NA
CASTEGKSYEQYF
TGTGCCAGTACGGAGGGCAAGTCCTACGAGCAGTACTTC
>NA|TRBJ2-1|TRBV11-2|NA
CASSLSLSSYNEQFF
TGTGCCAGCAGCTTGAGCCTAAGCTCCTACAATGAGCAGTTCTTC
>NA|TRBJ1-1|TRBV7-3|NA
CASSFGRNTEAFF
TGTGCCAGCAGCTTCGGTAGGAACACTGAAGCTTTCTTT
>NA|TRBJ2-1|TRBV11-2|NA
CASSLPMRNEQFF
TGTGCCAGCAGCCTCCCGATGAGGAATGAGCAGTTCTTC
>NA|TRBJ1-1|TRBV2|NA
CASSVREEAFF
TGTGCCAGCAGTGTCCGTGAGGAAGCTTTCTTT
>NA|TRBJ2-5|TRBV7-8|NA
CASSLRNSGARTETQYF
TGTGCCAGCAGCTTACGAAATTCAGGGGCCCGCACGGAGACCCAGTACTTC
>NA|TRBJ2-7|TRBV7-9|TRBD1
CASSLRTGGAEQYF
TGTGCCAGCAGCTTAAGGACAGGGGGCGCCGAGCAGTACTTC
>NA|TRBJ2-1|TRBV4-1|TRBD1
CASSQVGTGEYNEQFF
TGCGCCAGCAGCCAAGTCGGGACAGGGGAATACAATGAGCAGTTCTTC
>NA|TRBJ2-7|TRBV27|TRBD2
CASSSSPSGRGEQYF
TGTGCCAGCAGTTCCTCACCCAGCGGGAGAGGCGAGCAGTACTTC
>NA|TRBJ1-1|TRBV28|NA
CASSLKGEAFF
TGTGCCAGCAGTTTGAAGGGGGAAGCTTTCTTT
>NA|TRBJ1-4|TRBV6-5|NA
CASSSQGARREKLFF
TGTGCCAGCAGTTCACAGGGTGCTCGGCGTGAAAAACTGTTTTTT
>NA|TRBJ1-6|TRBV21-1|NA
CASSAGRQNSPLHF
TGTGCCAGCAGCGCGGGACGCCAGAATTCACCCCTCCACTTT
>NA|TRBJ1-2|TRBV7-9|NA
CSSSLDEGLSGYTF
TGTTCCAGCAGCTTAGATGAGGGTCTTTCTGGCTACACCTTC
>NA|TRBJ2-1|TRBV9|NA
CASSVPPYNEQFF
TGTGCCAGCAGCGTCCCTCCGTACAATGAGCAGTTCTTC
>NA|TRBJ2-2|TRBV9|NA
CASSVVSFRQENTGELFF
TGTGCCAGCAGCGTAGTCTCCTTTCGACAGGAAAACACCGGGGAGCTGTTTTTT
>NA|TRBJ1-2|TRBV19|NA
CASSRETGLYGYTF
TGTGCCAGTAGTAGGGAGACAGGACTCTATGGCTACACCTTC
>NA|TRBJ2-3|TRBV7-8|NA
CASSPSEMDTQYF
TGTGCCAGCAGCCCTTCGGAGATGGATACGCAGTATTTT
>NA|TRBJ1-1|TRBV29-1|TRBD1
CSVTGSGTEAFF
TGCAGCGTGACAGGGTCGGGCACTGAAGCTTTCTTT
>NA|TRBJ1-2|TRBV5-1|NA
CASSLAEVESGGYTF
TGCGCCAGCAGCTTGGCCGAAGTCGAAAGTGGCGGCTACACCTTC
>NA|TRBJ1-2|TRBV5-1|NA
CASSLWPPGDGYTF
TGCGCCAGCAGCCTTTGGCCTCCGGGGGATGGCTACACCTTC
>NA|TRBJ1-2|TRBV7-6|TRBD1
CASSRVPGNRGDYGYTF
TGTGCCAGCAGCCGTGTTCCCGGGAACAGGGGGGACTATGGCTACACCTTC
>NA|TRBJ1-1|TRBV28|TRBD1
CASSLFGTENTEAFF
TGTGCCAGCAGTTTATTTGGGACAGAGAACACTGAAGCTTTCTTT
>NA|TRBJ2-2|TRBV4-1|TRBD2
CASSQGASGSTGELFF
TGCGCCAGCAGCCAAGGGGCTAGCGGGAGTACCGGGGAGCTGTTTTTT
>NA|TRBJ1-2|TRBV4-2|TRBD1
CASSRDFTGGDYGYTF
TGTGCCAGCAGCCGCGACTTCACAGGGGGCGACTATGGCTACACCTTC
>NA|TRBJ2-7|TRBV5-1|NA
CASSLGAGAGEQYF
TGCGCCAGCAGCTTGGGTGCGGGCGCGGGAGAGCAGTACTTC
>NA|TRBJ1-2|TRBV6-5|TRBD1
CASSYWDSYGYTF
TGTGCCAGCAGTTACTGGGACAGCTATGGCTACACCTTC
>NA|TRBJ2-7|TRBV5-4|TRBD2
CASSFPGLASYEQYF
TGTGCCAGCAGCTTTCCGGGACTAGCTTCCTACGAGCAGTACTTC
>NA|TRBJ2-7|TRBV6-1|NA
CASSEGGPYEQYF
TGTGCCAGCAGTGAGGGAGGACCCTACGAGCAGTACTTC
>NA|TRBJ1-1|TRBV18|NA
CASAPREVGNTEAFF
TGTGCCAGTGCCCCCCGGGAAGTAGGGAACACTGAAGCTTTCTTT
>few|TRBJ2-1|TRBV7-2|TRBD2
CASSHGGGAFGNEQFF
TGTGCCAGCAGTCATGGCGGGGGGGCCTTTGGTAATGAGCAGTTCTTC
>NA|TRBJ1-1|TRBV5-4|NA
CASSLLTVREAFF
TGTGCCAGCAGCTTGCTGACAGTCCGTGAAGCTTTCTTT
>few|TRBJ2-7|TRBV5-5|NA
CASSAGAYEQYF
TGTGCCAGCAGTGCAGGGGCCTACGAGCAGTACTTC
>NA|TRBJ1-2|TRBV6-5|TRBD1
CASRQGYGYTF
TGTGCCAGCAGACAGGGGTATGGCTACACCTTC
>NA|TRBJ2-1|TRBV5-1|TRBD2
CASSSGGLAGATNEQFF
TGCGCCAGCAGCTCGGGAGGACTAGCGGGAGCTACTAATGAGCAGTTCTTC
>NA|TRBJ2-3|TRBV27|NA
CASSLSGVTDTQYF
TGTGCCAGCAGTTTGAGCGGAGTCACAGATACGCAGTATTTT
>once|TRBJ2-7|TRBV11-2|NA
CASSPAGAYEQYF
TGTGCCAGCAGCCCCGCTGGGGCATACGAGCAGTACTTC
>NA|TRBJ1-1|TRBV5-1|TRBD1
CASSPGSRDRVGDTEAFF
TGCGCCAGCAGTCCTGGGTCCCGGGACAGGGTAGGAGACACTGAAGCTTTCTTT
>NA|TRBJ2-7|TRBV28|TRBD1
CASSPPGQGWGQYF
TGTGCCAGCAGCCCCCCGGGACAGGGGTGGGGGCAGTACTTC
>NA|TRBJ2-3|TRBV11-2|TRBD2
CASSPISGRAGDTQYF
TGTGCCAGCAGCCCCATCTCGGGGAGGGCCGGAGATACGCAGTATTTT
>NA|TRBJ1-6|TRBV5-1|NA
CASSAAGPLISPLHF
TGCGCCAGCAGCGCCGCTGGCCCCTTGATTTCACCCCTCCACTTT
>once|TRBJ1-5|TRBV6-4|NA
CAIVGEVLQPQHF
TGTGCCATCGTAGGGGAAGTTTTGCAGCCCCAGCATTTT
>once|TRBJ2-7|TRBV6-1|NA
CASKRVNEQYF
TGTGCCAGCAAACGGGTGAACGAGCAGTACTTC
>NA|TRBJ2-3|TRBV7-2|TRBD2
CASSLPGLAGGPGTDTQYF
TGTGCCAGCAGCTTACCGGGACTAGCGGGGGGGCCTGGCACAGATACGCAGTATTTT